The 15 T cell receptor beta chains reported below all come from one sample, sequenced in a study of T cell clonality in common variable immunodeficiency. Only in-frame clones appear in the TCRdb table, and some are missing; sequencing was by immunoSEQ multiplex PCR. Singletons are absent from the sample, which has under 65,000 clones. The sample comprised peripheral blood mononuclear cells. These receptors were obtained from a person between 18 and 75 years old in good health.

This clone was detected a few times. The part of the CDR3 DNA that was read is TGTGCCAGCAGCTTAGGTCTCGGACAGGGCCACGAC. Protein sequence: CASSLGLGQGHD. The entire CDR3 is CASSLGLGQGHDYTF. This sequence joins TRBV7-7 and TRBJ1-2; 8 bases line up with TRBD1. The read is 3 residues too short to cover the CDR3 end, so that end is filled in from the germline J gene. Germline lookup yields CDR1 SSHAT and CDR2 FNYEAQ (reference sequence). The CDR3 loop spans 15 amino acids.

In its sample, this clone was seen many times. With the read ending 3 residues before the CDR3 end, the germline J gene is used to fill in that end. The V and J genes are TRBV5-1 and TRBJ1-4; D perhaps matches TRBD1 (5 bases). Germline V gene lookup returns CDR1 SGHRS and CDR2 YFSETQ. CDR3 size: 21 residues. The sequenced CDR3 bases are TGCGCCAGCAGCTTAGGGGTCAGGCCATTTCTTAAGAGCTCTGGGGCCAACGTA. It translates to CASSLGVRPFLKSSGANV. The whole CDR3 protein reads CASSLGVRPFLKSSGANVLFF.

This clone was counted many times. The observed sequence ends 3 residues before the CDR3 terminus, with the missing tail filled in from the germline J gene. The rearrangement links TRBV24-1 to TRBJ2-3; D might be TRBD2 (6 bases). CDR1 KGHDR and CDR2 SFDVKD come from the germline V gene. CDR3 length: 14 amino acids. Trimming left V 7 bases short and J 1 base short, with 11 bases between. CDR3 DNA, as far as it was read: TGTGCCACCAGGGCTAAGCGGGGCACAGATACG. It is translated as CATRAKRGTDT. The full CDR3 protein reads CATRAKRGTDTQYF.

With respect to this clone: The observed sequence ends 3 residues before the CDR3 terminus, with the missing tail filled in from the germline J gene. The rearrangement joins TRBV10-2 to TRBJ2-5; TRBD2 matches 12 bases. CDR1 and CDR2 (germline): WSHSY, SAAADI. The CDR3 runs to 15 residues. The V gene end was trimmed by 5 bases and the J gene end by 5 bases; junction bases not matched to a gene: 6. The part of the CDR3 DNA that was read is TGCGCCAGCAGTTCTAGCGGGGGGGCCGACGAGACC. This gives the protein CASSSSGGADET. The whole CDR3 protein reads CASSSSGGADETQYF.

This clone was seen at least ten times. The missing CDR3 end, 3 residues past where the read stops, is filled in from the germline J gene. This chain connects TRBV7-2 to TRBJ1-6, with 9 bases that match TRBD1. Germline assignment: CDR1 SGHTA and CDR2 FQGNSA. This CDR3 spans 14 amino acids. V lost 6 bases to trimming and J lost 7 bases; unmatched junction nucleotides: 4. CDR3 region: CASRWGQGNSPLHF. Partial CDR3 DNA: TGTGCCAGCAGATGGGGACAGGGAAATTCACCC.

In regard to this clone: The CDR3 end is not reached by the read, which stops 3 residues before it; the germline J gene fills it in. The V gene is TRBV7-8, the J gene TRBJ2-3, with TRBD2 matching over 11 bases. Looked up from germline, CDR1 is SGHVS and CDR2 is FQNEAQ. The CDR3 length is 15 residues. The sequenced part of the CDR3 DNA is TGTGCCAGCAGCCAACTAGCGGGGGTCCAAGAGACG. Protein: CASSQLAGVQET. The complete CDR3 protein is CASSQLAGVQETQYF.

This clone was counted many times. The CDR3 is cut off 3 residues early in the read; its end comes from the germline J gene. The chain joins TRBV12-3 or TRBV12-4 to TRBJ2-1; D perhaps matches TRBD2 (6 bases). The CDR3 has 13 residues. The V gene lost 6 bases and the J gene lost 4 bases, with 10 bases spanning the gap. Partial CDR3 DNA: TGTGCCAGCAGAAGCGGGCTATACAATGAG. It translates to CASRSGLYNE. The entire CDR3 protein reads CASRSGLYNEQFF.

This clone was found many times. The CDR3 extends 3 residues past the end of the read, so its final part is completed from the germline J gene. V gene TRBV20-1 combines with J gene TRBJ1-5; TRBD1 might be the D (5 bases). The V gene lost 0 bases and the J gene lost 3 bases, with 21 bases spanning the gap. Germline-derived CDR1 and CDR2 are DFQATT and SNEGSKA (reference sequence). The CDR3 is 18 residues long. CDR3 loop: CSARERYRGLKTNQPQHF. The sequenced part of the CDR3 DNA is TGCAGTGCTAGAGAGAGGTATCGGGGACTGAAGACCAATCAGCCC.

This clone appeared many times. With the read ending 3 residues before the CDR3 end, the germline J gene is used to fill in that end. The chain couples TRBV11-2 to TRBJ2-5, with TRBD1 matching 10 bases. V was pared by 5 bases and J by 4 bases, with 7 bases of the junction left unmatched. Germline V gene data show CDR1 as SGHAT and CDR2 as FQNNGV. CDR3 length: 15 amino acids. CDR3 loop: CASSPGQGKVETQYF. The covered CDR3 bases are TGTGCCAGCAGCCCGGGACAGGGGAAGGTAGAGACC.

This clone was observed a few times. Sequencing ends 3 residues short of the CDR3 end; the germline J gene provides the rest. The chain recombines TRBV2 with TRBJ2-5, with D possibly being TRBD1 (6 bases). This CDR3 has 13 amino acids. Germline V CDR1 and CDR2: SNHLY, FYNNEI. V lost 8 bases and J lost 5, with 15 bases in between. This CDR3 is CASGAGARETQYF. CDR3 DNA, as far as it was read: TGTGCCAGCGGTGCAGGGGCAAGGGAGACC.

This clone was picked up many times. The read stops 3 residues short of the end of the CDR3; the missing end is completed from the germline J gene. The gene calls are TRBV7-9 and TRBJ1-2; D unresolved. Germline lookup yields CDR1 SEHNR and CDR2 FQNEAQ (reference sequence). The CDR3 extends over 12 amino acids. The covered CDR3 bases are TGTGCCAGCAGCTTAGCGGCTAGAGAG. Amino acid sequence: CASSLAARE. The CDR3 as a whole reads CASSLAAREYTF.

This clone has ten or more counts. The read stops 3 residues short of the end of the CDR3; the missing end is completed from the germline J gene. The genes are TRBV19 and TRBJ2-3; TRBD2 agrees at 7 bases. The CDR3 length is 15 residues. Germline CDR1 is LNHDA and CDR2 is SQIVND (reference sequence). After removal of 5 bases from V and 0 bases from J, the junction contained 5 bases not matched to a gene. The CDR3 loop reads CASSSLGGSTDTQYF. The CDR3 DNA, read in part, is TGTGCCAGTAGTTCTCTGGGGGGGAGCACAGATACG.

At least ten counts were recorded for this clone. Sequencing ends 3 residues short of the CDR3 end; the germline J gene provides the rest. J is TRBJ2-2 and V is TRBV5-6, with D perhaps matching TRBD1 (5 bases). The germline CDR1 and CDR2 sequences are SGHDT and YYEEEE. The CDR3 runs 13 residues. The CDR3 spells CASSLSGIDGLFF. The covered CDR3 bases are TGTGCCAGCAGCTTGTCAGGGATCGACGGG.

This clone was found many times. This CDR3 is CASSLGWSETAFF. The covered CDR3 bases are TGTGCCAGCAGCTTAGGGTGGAGCGAAACG. This chain uses TRBV7-6 with TRBJ1-1, with D unresolved. Read sequence stops 3 residues before the CDR3 end, and the germline J gene provides the missing end. The germline CDR1 and CDR2 sequences are SGHVS and FNYEAQ. The CDR3 sequence is 13 residues long.

This clone has at least ten counts. From the germline J gene comes the end of the CDR3, since the read stops 3 residues before it. The chain combines TRBV5-1 with TRBJ2-6; TRBD1 agrees at 8 bases. Germline V gene sequence: CDR1 SGHRS, CDR2 YFSETQ. V shed 0 bases and J 4 bases; nucleotides not matched to a gene: 6. The CDR3 runs 17 residues. Incomplete CDR3 DNA: TGCGCCAGCAGCTTGGCGGTCAGGGGGCCAGGGGCCAACGTC. As protein: CASSLAVRGPGANV. Given in full, the CDR3 is CASSLAVRGPGANVLTF.